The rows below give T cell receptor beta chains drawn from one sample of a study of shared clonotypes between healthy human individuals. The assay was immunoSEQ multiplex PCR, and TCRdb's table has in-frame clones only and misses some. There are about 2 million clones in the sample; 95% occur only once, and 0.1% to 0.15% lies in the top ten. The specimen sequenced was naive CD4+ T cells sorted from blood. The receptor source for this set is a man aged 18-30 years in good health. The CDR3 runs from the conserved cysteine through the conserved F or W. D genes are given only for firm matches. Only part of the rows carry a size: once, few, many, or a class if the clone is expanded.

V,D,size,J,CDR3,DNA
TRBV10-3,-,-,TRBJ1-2,CATRTSGTANGYTF,TGTGCCACCCGGACCTCCGGGACGGCGAATGGCTACACCTTC
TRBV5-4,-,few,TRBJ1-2,CASSAGQTNYGYTF,TGTGCCAGCAGCGCAGGACAGACCAACTATGGCTACACCTTC
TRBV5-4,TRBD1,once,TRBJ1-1,CASTSGQGVMNTEAFF,TGTGCCAGCACCTCAGGACAGGGGGTTATGAACACTGAAGCTTTCTTT
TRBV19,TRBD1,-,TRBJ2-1,CASSIGQGFGNEQFF,TGTGCCAGTAGTATAGGACAGGGTTTTGGCAATGAGCAGTTCTTC
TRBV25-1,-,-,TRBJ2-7,CASSEGGGLYEQYF,TGTGCCAGCAGTGAAGGGGGTGGGCTCTACGAGCAGTACTTC
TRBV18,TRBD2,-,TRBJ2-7,CASSQTSGILYEQYF,TGTGCCAGCTCACAGACTAGCGGGATCCTCTACGAGCAGTACTTC
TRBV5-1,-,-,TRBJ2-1,CASSLGNEQFF,TGCGCCAGCAGCTTGGGCAATGAGCAGTTCTTC
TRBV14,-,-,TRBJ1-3,CASSPGNTIYF,TGTGCCAGCAGCCCCGGGAACACCATATATTTT
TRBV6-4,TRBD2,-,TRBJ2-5,CASKVSPGSGSEETQYF,TGTGCCAGCAAAGTAAGTCCCGGAAGCGGGAGCGAAGAGACCCAGTACTTC
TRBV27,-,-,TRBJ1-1,CASSSQGSTEAFF,TGTGCCAGCAGTTCCCAGGGGAGCACTGAAGCTTTCTTT
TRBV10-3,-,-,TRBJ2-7,CAISDGPASRYEQYF,TGTGCCATCAGTGATGGGCCAGCCAGTAGGTACGAGCAGTACTTC
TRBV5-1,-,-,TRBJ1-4,CASSLDGDTYEKLFF,TGCGCCAGCAGCTTGGACGGGGACACCTATGAAAAACTGTTTTTT
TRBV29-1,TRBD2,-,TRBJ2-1,CSVEKGASGIWGEQFF,TGCAGCGTTGAAAAAGGGGCTAGCGGGATATGGGGAGAGCAGTTCTTC
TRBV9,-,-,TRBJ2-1,CASSVSKGLDEQFF,TGTGCCAGCAGCGTAAGTAAGGGGCTGGATGAGCAGTTCTTC
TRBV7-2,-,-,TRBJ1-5,CASRSGTTSNQPQHF,TGTGCCAGCAGGTCCGGGACAACTAGCAATCAGCCCCAGCATTTT
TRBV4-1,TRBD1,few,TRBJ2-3,CASGVLAGTGEFSTDTQYF,TGCGCCAGCGGCGTGTTGGCCGGGACAGGGGAGTTTAGCACAGATACGCAGTATTTT
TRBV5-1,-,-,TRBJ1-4,CASSAGHTTNEKLFF,TGCGCCAGCAGCGCCGGACACACAACTAATGAAAAACTGTTTTTT
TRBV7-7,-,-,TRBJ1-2,CASSVGGYTF,TGTGCTAGCAGTGTCGGTGGCTACACCTTC
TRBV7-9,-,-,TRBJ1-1,CASRAEGREAFF,TGTGCCAGCAGGGCCGAGGGGCGTGAAGCTTTCTTT
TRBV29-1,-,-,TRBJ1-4,CSVEWLGTNEKLFF,TGCAGCGTTGAGTGGTTAGGGACAAATGAAAAACTGTTTTTT
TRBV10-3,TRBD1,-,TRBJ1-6,CAISAKRDSGSPLHF,TGTGCCATCAGTGCCAAAAGGGACAGCGGATCACCCCTCCACTTT
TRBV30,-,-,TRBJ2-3,CAVERRVMGRTQYF,TGTGCCGTTGAACGCAGGGTGATGGGTCGTACGCAGTATTTT
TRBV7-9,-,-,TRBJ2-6,CASSLIWVGANVLTF,TGTGCCAGCAGCTTAATCTGGGTTGGGGCCAACGTCCTGACTTTC
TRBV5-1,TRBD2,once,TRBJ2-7,CASSTGTSGTYEQYF,TGCGCCAGCAGCACGGGGACTAGCGGGACCTACGAGCAGTACTTC
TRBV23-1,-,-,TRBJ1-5,CASSHPAPPQHF,TGCGCCAGCAGTCACCCGGCCCCACCCCAGCATTTT
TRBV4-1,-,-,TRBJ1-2,CASSQDRGYGYTF,TGCGCCAGCAGCCAAGATAGGGGGTATGGCTACACCTTC
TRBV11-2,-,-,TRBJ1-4,CASSLGGEKLFF,TGTGCCAGCAGCCTCGGGGGTGAAAAACTGTTTTTT
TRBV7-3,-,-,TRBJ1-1,CASSRGGMNTEAFF,TGTGCCAGCAGCCGAGGAGGGATGAACACTGAAGCTTTCTTT
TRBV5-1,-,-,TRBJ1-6,CASSLGGVNSPLHF,TGCGCCAGCAGCTTGGGCGGAGTAAATTCACCCCTCCACTTT
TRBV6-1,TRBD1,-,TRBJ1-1,CASNWGQSEAFF,TGTGCCAGCAACTGGGGACAGTCTGAAGCTTTCTTT
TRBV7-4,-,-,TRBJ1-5,CASSRDLSNQPQHF,TGTGCCAGCAGTCGGGACCTTAGCAATCAGCCCCAGCATTTT
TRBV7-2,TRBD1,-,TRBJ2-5,CASSLGTGFQETQYF,TGTGCCAGCAGCTTAGGGACAGGGTTTCAAGAGACCCAGTACTTC
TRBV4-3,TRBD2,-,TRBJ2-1,CASSQDFGSGDEQFF,TGCGCCAGCAGCCAAGATTTCGGGAGCGGGGATGAGCAGTTCTTC
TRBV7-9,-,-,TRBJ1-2,CASSLEYGGRLISGYTF,TGTGCCAGCAGCTTAGAGTATGGCGGGCGCTTAATCTCTGGCTACACCTTC
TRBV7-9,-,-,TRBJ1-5,CASSLGGYNQPQHF,TGTGCCAGCAGCTTAGGAGGGTACAATCAGCCCCAGCATTTT
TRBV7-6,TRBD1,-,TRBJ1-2,CASSPQGAYGYTF,TGTGCCAGCAGCCCCCAGGGGGCCTATGGCTACACCTTC
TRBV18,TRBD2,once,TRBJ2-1,CASSPSTSSNEQFF,TGTGCCAGCTCACCTTCGACTAGCAGCAATGAGCAGTTCTTC
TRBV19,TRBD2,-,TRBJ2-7,CASSIEGTSRYEQYF,TGTGCCAGTAGTATAGAGGGGACTAGCAGGTACGAGCAGTACTTC
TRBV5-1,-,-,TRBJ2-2,CASPEENTGELFF,TGCGCCAGCCCGGAAGAGAACACCGGGGAGCTGTTTTTT
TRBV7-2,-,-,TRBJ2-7,CASSLEPAYEQYF,TGTGCCAGCAGCTTAGAACCTGCCTACGAGCAGTACTTC
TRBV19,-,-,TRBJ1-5,CASLDSYSNQPQHF,TGTGCCAGTCTGGACAGCTATAGCAATCAGCCCCAGCATTTT
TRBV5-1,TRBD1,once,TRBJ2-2,CASSLAGQGAAGELFF,TGCGCCAGCAGCTTGGCCGGGCAGGGGGCTGCCGGGGAGCTGTTTTTT
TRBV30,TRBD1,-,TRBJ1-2,CAWTGDSTNYGYTF,TGTGCCTGGACTGGGGACAGTACTAACTATGGCTACACCTTC
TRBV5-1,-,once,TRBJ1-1,CASSLGAENTEAFF,TGCGCCAGCAGCTTGGGGGCTGAGAACACTGAAGCTTTCTTT
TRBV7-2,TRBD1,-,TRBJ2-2,CASSLNRGITGELFF,TGTGCCAGCAGCTTAAACAGGGGCATCACCGGGGAGCTGTTTTTT
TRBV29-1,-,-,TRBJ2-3,CSVEGVLQDTQYF,TGCAGCGTTGAAGGGGTCCTACAAGATACGCAGTATTTT
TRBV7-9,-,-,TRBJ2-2,CASSRSGGNEMFF,TGTGCCAGCAGCCGTTCTGGGGGGAACGAGATGTTTTTT
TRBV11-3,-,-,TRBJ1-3,CASSSRDGPSGNTIYF,TGTGCCAGCAGCTCCCGCGACGGACCCTCTGGAAACACCATATATTTT